This T cell receptor beta chain was identified during a study of blood T cell repertoires in COVID-19. Across the whole study: Italy, Spain and the United States were the sources of the convalescent and acute COVID-19 samples. T cells, B-cell-depleted T cells, or PBMCs supplied cDNA or gDNA.

Generated by immunoSEQ multiplex PCR, the TCRdb table keeps only in-frame clones and is missing some. This sample carries some 140,000 clones, 84% of them seen once, and the ten largest clones take 4.5% to 7%. V lost 0 bases, J lost 0 bases, and 8 bases lay in between. The germline gives CDR1 MNHEY, CDR2 SMNVEV (reference sequence). The CDR3 extends over 15 amino acids. A few counts support this clone. Everyone who took part was roughly 18 to 89 years old, and they came from 24 US areas. Cohort assignment relied on participant-reported clinical history. Material: PBMCs or T cells enriched from blood (not recorded which). This clonotype was sampled from a man aged 35-49 years with acute COVID-19. The V and J genes are TRBV27 and TRBJ1-1; D is possibly TRBD1 (5 bases). The CDR3 loop is CASSLSPGLNTEAFF. DNA for the CDR3: TGTGCCAGCAGTTTATCCCCAGGGCTGAACACTGAAGCTTTCTTT.